This T cell receptor (beta chain) was recovered during a study of T cell repertoires in cytomegalovirus infection. General study findings and limits: HLA-C-restricted CMV-specific TCR beta clonotypes prevailed in the ex vivo response. Totalled public TCR beta family frequency picked out people who carried CMV plus the relevant HLA.

TCRdb re-derived calls from the reads in MiXCR, one entry per CDR3 protein. Counted here are some 180,000 distinct CDR3 sequences, roughly 9.8% occurring once; the ten biggest clones make up roughly 5.1%. This clonotype was recorded a few times. Its antigen is not known. The CDR3 is 17 amino acids. The V gene's germline CDR1 is SGDLS and CDR2 YYNGEE. V lost 0 bases, J lost 5 bases, and 10 bases stayed unmatched. The sequenced sample consisted of PBMCs. This chain uses TRBV9 with TRBJ1-4; TRBD1 agrees at 7 bases. The sequence was obtained from a human donor in good health (CMV status not recorded). Some clones in this sample may be carry-over from other donors' samples. The CDR3 reads CASSVDGGGQANEKLFF. In DNA form, the CDR3 reads TGTGCCAGCAGCGTAGACGGCGGCGGACAGGCGAATGAAAAACTGTTTTTT.